These T cell receptor beta chains were read from a single sample in a study of blood T cells in healthy people across ages. TCRdb called the 5' RACE reads again in MiXCR, with one record for every CDR3 protein. The sample includes hundreds of thousands of distinct CDR3 sequences, approximately 47% of them seen just once. The source material was blood. All receptors come from a man aged 55 to 69 in good health. The CDR3 runs from the conserved cysteine through the conserved F or W.

TRBV5-1,15,TRBJ2-3,CASSLVLATIDTQYF
TRBV7-2,14,TRBJ1-2,CASRRGPGDYGYTF
TRBV7-9,11,TRBJ2-5,CASSLVREQYF
TRBV30,17,TRBJ1-5,CAWSDRPAAAPDQPQHF
TRBV7-2,12,TRBJ2-3,CAGSPSTDTQYF
TRBV29-1,12,TRBJ1-1,CSSRQGYTEAFF
TRBV3-1,17,TRBJ2-3,CASSQGGSGSRTDTQYF
TRBV29-1,11,TRBJ1-4,CSAGINEKLFF
TRBV29-1,12,TRBJ1-1,CSARWATTEAFF
TRBV28,18,TRBJ2-7,CASSFLRDRGLLSYEQYF
TRBV20-1,12,TRBJ2-7,CSVTAGPLEQYF
TRBV7-9,18,TRBJ2-7,CASSRTSGRAIAIWEQYF
TRBV5-1,14,TRBJ1-5,CASSPQGTNQPQHF
TRBV6-1,13,TRBJ1-2,CASRQGPGYGYTF
TRBV15,14,TRBJ2-3,CATSGQGSPDTQYF
TRBV29-1,15,TRBJ2-3,CSVEPQGEGTDTQYF
TRBV6-2/TRBV6-3,19,TRBJ2-1,CASAPGLAGGTDSYNEQFF
TRBV7-6,15,TRBJ2-3,CASSWGDGYTDTQYF
TRBV3-1,17,TRBJ2-5,CASSLRGLAEGRETQYF
TRBV12-3/TRBV12-4,12,TRBJ1-2,CASSLERGGYTF
TRBV5-1,15,TRBJ2-1,CASSLEGLAGYEQFF
TRBV6-2/TRBV6-3,16,TRBJ2-3,CASSQRIGRSTDTQYF
TRBV20-1,18,TRBJ2-3,CSATPTSGRRMGTDTQYF
TRBV4-2,16,.,CASSQATGPLTYEQYF
TRBV3-1,17,TRBJ2-6,CASSQDKGNSGANVLTF
TRBV28,15,TRBJ2-6,CASSSGVSGANVLTF
TRBV3-1,16,TRBJ2-7,CASSQGRGWSSYEQYF
TRBV6-5,15,TRBJ2-7,CATHVRTVGPYEQYF
TRBV5-1,15,TRBJ2-3,CASSLGGGNPDTQYF
TRBV2,15,TRBJ2-3,CASSEDGTVRDTQYF
TRBV20-1,16,TRBJ2-5,CSARDRIAGALETQYF
TRBV18,14,TRBJ2-5,CASSPSTSAETQYF
TRBV11-2,14,TRBJ2-3,CTSNQGASTDTQYF
TRBV5-1,15,TRBJ2-3,CASSGGLAMTDTQYF
TRBV5-6,15,TRBJ2-7,CASSFRGDSSYEQYF
TRBV3-1,15,TRBJ2-3,CASSPSAEGGDTQYF
TRBV5-1,14,TRBJ1-1,CASSPDGRAAEAFF
TRBV12-3/TRBV12-4,12,TRBJ2-4,CASSRAVGIQYF
TRBV5-1,14,TRBJ2-3,CASSSYRPEDTQYF
TRBV11-3,14,TRBJ2-1,CASSLVAGVNEQFF
TRBV20-1,13,TRBJ2-5,CSATGTSLETQYF
TRBV7-9,13,TRBJ1-2,CASSPRDDYGYTF
TRBV20-1,13,TRBJ1-2,CSADPPLSRGYTF
TRBV20-1,16,TRBJ2-4,CSASSGAAVAKNIQYF
TRBV7-2,17,TRBJ2-7,CASSLAGVAVFSYEQYF
TRBV27,15,TRBJ2-1,CASSLASSFYNEQFF
TRBV4-2,15,TRBJ2-3,CASSQEGLGTDTQYF
TRBV25-1,13,TRBJ1-2,CASSGGGQGGYTF
TRBV9,13,TRBJ2-2,CASSVNPAGELFF
TRBV6-5,15,TRBJ2-7,CASSCFPSGTYEQYF
TRBV12-3/TRBV12-4,15,.,CASSLGRRGSYEQYF
TRBV2,14,TRBJ1-2,CASSSQGPNYGYTF
TRBV3-1,14,TRBJ2-1,CASSQRTGRNEQFF
TRBV3-1,14,TRBJ1-2,CASSQGDRAYGYTF
TRBV7-2,12,TRBJ1-1,CASSHLGTEAFF
TRBV10-3,13,TRBJ2-3,CAISGGGTDTQYF
TRBV13,17,TRBJ2-4,CASSSYKLPLAKNIQYF
TRBV10-2,15,TRBJ1-4,CASMRGRSTNEKLFF
TRBV30,12,TRBJ2-7,CAGSVFRNEQYF